Listed here are 4 T cell receptor beta chains from one sample, sequenced in a study of CD8+CD57+ T cells in acquired aplastic anemia. Overall study findings and caveats: Among patients, CD8+CD57+ cells displayed less diversity than the total CD4+ and CD8+ pools did.

Genomic DNA, serving as template, underwent TCR beta VDJ and CDR3 profiling. TCRdb used MiXCR to reprocess the reads, holding one entry per CDR3 protein. The sample records around 17,000 distinct CDR3 sequences, over 35% being singletons. Whoever was chosen for sequencing had shown CD8+CD57+ cell expansion by flow cytometry. Their recognized antigens are unknown. Sequencing used CD8+CD57+ T cells sorted from PBMCs. Subset in this sample: bead-enriched CD8+CD57+ effector memory T cells from SAA patients. The receptor source for this set is a human donor with aplastic anemia.

About this clonotype itself: One end of the junction fails to match germline, which may point to a read error. The CDR3 reads CPKVIPFCPPQHF. The CDR3 DNA is TGTCCTAAGGTCATTCCTTTTTGCCCGCCCCAGCATTTT. V and J are TRBV10-1 and TRBJ1-5; no clear D. Per germline, CDR1 WNHNN and CDR2 SYGVQD (reference sequence). This CDR3 has 13 residues.

This sequence joins TRBV7-8 and TRBJ2-1; 8 bases fit TRBD1. This CDR3 region has 15 residues. CDR1 and CDR2 (germline): SGHVS, FQNEAQ. V lost 5 bases to trimming and J lost 2 bases; unmatched junction nucleotides: 5. In nucleotides, the CDR3 is TGTGCCAGCAGCCAGGGGGCGCCGACCTACAATGAGCAGTTCTTC. Residues: CASSQGAPTYNEQFF.

As to this clonotype: Germline and junction disagree at one end, which may indicate a read error. The genes are TRBV4-1 and TRBJ2-1; D is ambiguous. Looked up from germline, CDR1 is MGHRA and CDR2 is YSYEKL. CDR3 length: 17 amino acids. The CDR3 loop reads CASSQDGVSGSYNEQFF. DNA for the CDR3: TGCGCCAGCAGCCAAGATGGGGTGAGTGGATCCTACAATGAGCAGTTCTTT.

This clonotype came up many times. The V call is TRBV7-2, the J call TRBJ1-5, with 7 bases matching TRBD1. The CDR3 sequence is 18 residues long. V dropped 0 bases and J dropped 2; count of bases not matched to a gene: 10. Germline assignment: CDR1 SGHTA and CDR2 FQGNSA. CDR3: CASSLAEGRTGGNQPQHF. As DNA, the CDR3 is TGTGCCAGCAGCTTAGCAGAGGGGAGGACAGGAGGCAATCAGCCCCAGCATTTT.